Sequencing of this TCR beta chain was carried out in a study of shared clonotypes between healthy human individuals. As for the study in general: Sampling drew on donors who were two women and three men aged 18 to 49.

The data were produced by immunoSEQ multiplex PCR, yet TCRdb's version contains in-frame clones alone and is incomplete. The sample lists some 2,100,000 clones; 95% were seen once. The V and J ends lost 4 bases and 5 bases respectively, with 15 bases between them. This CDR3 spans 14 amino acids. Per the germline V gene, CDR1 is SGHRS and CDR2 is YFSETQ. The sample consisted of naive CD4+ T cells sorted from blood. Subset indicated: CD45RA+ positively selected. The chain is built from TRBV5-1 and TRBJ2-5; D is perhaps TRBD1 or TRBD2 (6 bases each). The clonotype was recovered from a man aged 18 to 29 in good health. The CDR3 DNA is TGCGCCAGCAGCCCTACGGGGGCCATGGAGACCCAGTACTTC. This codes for CASSPTGAMETQYF.